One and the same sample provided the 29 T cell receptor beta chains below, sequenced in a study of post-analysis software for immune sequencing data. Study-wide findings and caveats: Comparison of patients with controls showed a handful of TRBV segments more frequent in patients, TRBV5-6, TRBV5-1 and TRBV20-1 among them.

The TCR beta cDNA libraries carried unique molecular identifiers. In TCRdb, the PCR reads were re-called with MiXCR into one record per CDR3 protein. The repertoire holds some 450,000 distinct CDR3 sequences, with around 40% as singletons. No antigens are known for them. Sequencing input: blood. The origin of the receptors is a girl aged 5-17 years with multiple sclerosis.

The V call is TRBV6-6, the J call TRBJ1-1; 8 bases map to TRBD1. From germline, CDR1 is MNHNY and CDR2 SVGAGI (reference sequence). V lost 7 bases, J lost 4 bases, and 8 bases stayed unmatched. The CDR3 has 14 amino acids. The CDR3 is CASTLDRGGTEAFF. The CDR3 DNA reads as TGTGCCAGCACCCTAGACAGGGGCGGCACTGAAGCTTTCTTT.

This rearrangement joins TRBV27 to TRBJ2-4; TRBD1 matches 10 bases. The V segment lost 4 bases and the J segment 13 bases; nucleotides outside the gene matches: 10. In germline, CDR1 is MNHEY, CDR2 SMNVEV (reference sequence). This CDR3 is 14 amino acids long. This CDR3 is CASSSGDRGWEQYF. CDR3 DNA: TGTGCCAGCAGTTCGGGGGACAGGGGCTGGGAGCAGTACTTC.

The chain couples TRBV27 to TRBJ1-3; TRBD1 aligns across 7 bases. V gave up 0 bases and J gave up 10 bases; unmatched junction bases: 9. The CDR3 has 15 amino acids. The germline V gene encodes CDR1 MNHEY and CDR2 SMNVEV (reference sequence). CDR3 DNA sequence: TGTGCCAGCAGTTTATCGGACAGGCATGGATCTACCATATATTTT. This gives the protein CASSLSDRHGSTIYF.

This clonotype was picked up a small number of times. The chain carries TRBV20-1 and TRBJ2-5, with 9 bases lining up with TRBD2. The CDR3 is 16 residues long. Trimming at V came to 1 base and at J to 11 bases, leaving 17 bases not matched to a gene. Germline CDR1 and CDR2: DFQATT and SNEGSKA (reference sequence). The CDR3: CSARVASGTAYNEQYF. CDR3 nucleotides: TGCAGTGCTAGAGTCGCTAGCGGGACCGCCTACAATGAGCAGTACTTC.

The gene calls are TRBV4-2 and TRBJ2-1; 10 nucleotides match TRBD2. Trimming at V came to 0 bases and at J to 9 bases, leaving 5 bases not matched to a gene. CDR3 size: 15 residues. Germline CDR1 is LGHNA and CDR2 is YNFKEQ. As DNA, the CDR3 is TGTGCCAGCAGCCAAGAACGCCTAGCGGGAGTTGAGCAGTTCTTC. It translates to CASSQERLAGVEQFF.

The CDR3 DNA reads as TGCGCCAGCAGCTTGGAGAACACCTACAATGAGCAGTTCTTC. Amino acids: CASSLENTYNEQFF. The V call is TRBV5-1, the J call TRBJ2-1; no definite D call. The CDR3 runs to 14 residues. The germline V gene encodes CDR1 SGHRS and CDR2 YFSETQ. Trimming pared 0 bases from V and 2 bases from J, leaving 6 bases between.

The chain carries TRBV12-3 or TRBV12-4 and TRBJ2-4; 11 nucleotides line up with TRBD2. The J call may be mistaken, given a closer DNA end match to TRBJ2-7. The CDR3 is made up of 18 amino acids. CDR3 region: CASSLLSSPTSGAYEQYF. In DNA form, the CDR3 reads TGTGCCAGCAGTTTACTCTCCTCCCCGACTAGCGGGGCCTACGAGCAGTACTTC.

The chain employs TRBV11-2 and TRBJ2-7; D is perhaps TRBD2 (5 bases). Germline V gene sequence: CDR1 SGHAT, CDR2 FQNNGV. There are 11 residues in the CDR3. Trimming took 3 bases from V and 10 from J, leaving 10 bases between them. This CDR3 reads CASSFMEAQYF. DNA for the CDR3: TGTGCCAGCAGCTTTATGGAGGCCCAGTACTTC.

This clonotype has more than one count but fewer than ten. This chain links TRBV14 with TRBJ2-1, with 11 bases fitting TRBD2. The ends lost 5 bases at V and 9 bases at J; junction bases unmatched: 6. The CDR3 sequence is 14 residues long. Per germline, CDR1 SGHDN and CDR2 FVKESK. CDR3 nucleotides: TGTGCCAGCAGCGTAGCGGGAGGGCTCGTTGAGCAGTTCTTC. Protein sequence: CASSVAGGLVEQFF.

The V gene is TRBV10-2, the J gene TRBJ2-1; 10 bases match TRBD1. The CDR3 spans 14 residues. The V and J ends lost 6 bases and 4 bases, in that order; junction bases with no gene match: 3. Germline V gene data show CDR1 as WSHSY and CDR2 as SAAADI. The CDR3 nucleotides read TGCGCCAGCAGGGACAGGGGGGGGTACAATGAGCAGTTCTTC. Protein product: CASRDRGGYNEQFF.

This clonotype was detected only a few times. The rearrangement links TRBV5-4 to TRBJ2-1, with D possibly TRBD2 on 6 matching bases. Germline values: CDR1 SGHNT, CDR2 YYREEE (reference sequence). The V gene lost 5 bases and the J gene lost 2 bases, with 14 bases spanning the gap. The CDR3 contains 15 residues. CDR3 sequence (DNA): TGTGCCAGCAGGGGGGGAAGCAGTACCTACAATGAGCAGTTCTTC. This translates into CASRGGSSTYNEQFF.

The CDR3 bases are TGCAGTGCTAGGGATCGGCTAGCGGGAGGGGGCGGGGTCAATGAGCAGTTCTTC. It specifies CSARDRLAGGGGVNEQFF. The gene calls are TRBV20-1 and TRBJ2-1, with 12 positions matching TRBD2. Looked up from germline, CDR1 is DFQATT and CDR2 is SNEGSKA (reference sequence). The CDR3 length is 18 residues. The ends lost 3 bases at V and 6 bases at J; junction bases unmatched: 15.

The CDR3 reads CASSYWPGSSYNEQFF. The CDR3 DNA is TGTGCCAGCAGTTATTGGCCGGGGAGCTCCTACAATGAGCAGTTCTTC. The chain combines TRBV6-5 with TRBJ2-1; a weak D match, TRBD2 (5 bases). Deletions cut 3 bases from V and 0 bases from J, with 12 bases between. From germline, CDR1 is MNHEY and CDR2 SVGAGI. The CDR3 is made up of 16 amino acids.

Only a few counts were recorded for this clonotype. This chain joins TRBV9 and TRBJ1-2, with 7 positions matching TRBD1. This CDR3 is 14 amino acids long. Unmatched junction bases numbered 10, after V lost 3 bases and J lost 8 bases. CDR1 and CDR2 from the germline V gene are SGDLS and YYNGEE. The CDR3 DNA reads TGTGCCAGCAGCGCGAGCCGGGACAGTAGAGGCTACACCTTC. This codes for CASSASRDSRGYTF.

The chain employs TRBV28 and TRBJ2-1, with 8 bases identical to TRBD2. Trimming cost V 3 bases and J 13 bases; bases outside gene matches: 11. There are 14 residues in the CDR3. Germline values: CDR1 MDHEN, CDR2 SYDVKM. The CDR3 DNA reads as TGTGCCAGCAGTTTCCCGGGACTAGTTGGGGCTCAGTTCTTC. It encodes CASSFPGLVGAQFF.

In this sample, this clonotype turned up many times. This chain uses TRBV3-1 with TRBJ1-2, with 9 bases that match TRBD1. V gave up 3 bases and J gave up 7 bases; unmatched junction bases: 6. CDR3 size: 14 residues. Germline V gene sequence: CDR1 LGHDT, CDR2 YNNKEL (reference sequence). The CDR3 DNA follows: TGTGCCAGCAGCCAGACAGGGGGACTGTTTGGCTACACCTTC. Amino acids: CASSQTGGLFGYTF.

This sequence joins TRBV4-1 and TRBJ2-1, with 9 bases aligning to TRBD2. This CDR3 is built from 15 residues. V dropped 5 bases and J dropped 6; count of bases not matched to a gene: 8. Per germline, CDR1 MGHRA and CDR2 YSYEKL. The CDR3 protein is CASSRIAGAGNEQFF. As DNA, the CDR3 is TGCGCCAGCAGCAGGATAGCGGGAGCTGGCAATGAGCAGTTCTTC.

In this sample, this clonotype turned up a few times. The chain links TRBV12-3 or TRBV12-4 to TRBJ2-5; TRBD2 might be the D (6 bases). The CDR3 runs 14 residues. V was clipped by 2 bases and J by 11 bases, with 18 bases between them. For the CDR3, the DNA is TGTGCCAGCAGTTTATGGAGCGATACGGGAGAGCAGTACTTC. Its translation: CASSLWSDTGEQYF.

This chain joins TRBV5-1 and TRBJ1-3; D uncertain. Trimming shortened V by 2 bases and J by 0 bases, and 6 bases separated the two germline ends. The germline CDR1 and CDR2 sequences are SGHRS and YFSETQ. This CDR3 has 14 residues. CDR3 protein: CASSFGFSGNTIYF. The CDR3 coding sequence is TGCGCCAGCAGCTTTGGATTCTCTGGAAACACCATATATTTT. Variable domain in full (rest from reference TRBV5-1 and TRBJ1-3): KAGVTQTPRYLIKTRGQQVTLSCSPISGHRSVSWYQQTPGQGLQFLFEYFSETQRNKGNFPGRFSGRQFSNSRSEMNVSTLELGDSALYLCASSFGFSGNTIYFGEGSWLTVV.

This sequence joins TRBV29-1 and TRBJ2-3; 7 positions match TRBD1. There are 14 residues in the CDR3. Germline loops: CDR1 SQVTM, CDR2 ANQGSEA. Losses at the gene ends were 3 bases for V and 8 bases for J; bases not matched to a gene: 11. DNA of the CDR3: TGCAGCGTTGATCGACAGGGAAGTTCTGCTACGCAGTATTTT. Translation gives CSVDRQGSSATQYF.

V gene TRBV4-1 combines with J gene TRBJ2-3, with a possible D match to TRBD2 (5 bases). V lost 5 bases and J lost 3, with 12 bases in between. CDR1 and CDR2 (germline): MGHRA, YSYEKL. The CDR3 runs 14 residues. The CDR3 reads CASSTQTRTDTQYF. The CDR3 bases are TGCGCCAGCAGCACCCAAACTAGGACAGATACGCAGTATTTT.

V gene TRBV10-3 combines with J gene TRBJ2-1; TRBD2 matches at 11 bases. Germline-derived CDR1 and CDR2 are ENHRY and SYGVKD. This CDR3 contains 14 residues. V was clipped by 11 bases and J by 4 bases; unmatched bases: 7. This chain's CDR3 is CAGETSGKYNEQFF. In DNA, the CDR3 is TGTGCCGGCGAGACTAGCGGGAAATACAATGAGCAGTTCTTC.

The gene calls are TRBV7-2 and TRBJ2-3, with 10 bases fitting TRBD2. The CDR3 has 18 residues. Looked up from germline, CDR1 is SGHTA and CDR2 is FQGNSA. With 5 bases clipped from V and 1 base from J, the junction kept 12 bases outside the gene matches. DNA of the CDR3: TGTGCCAGCAGCCTATTGCGAGCGGGAGGGGGTGGCACAGATACGCAGTATTTT. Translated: CASSLLRAGGGGTDTQYF.

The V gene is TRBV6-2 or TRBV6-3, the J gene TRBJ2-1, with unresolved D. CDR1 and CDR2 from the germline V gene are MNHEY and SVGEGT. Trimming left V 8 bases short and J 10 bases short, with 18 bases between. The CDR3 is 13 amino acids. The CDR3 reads CASLLSASLEQFF. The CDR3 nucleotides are TGTGCCAGCTTACTATCGGCTAGTCTAGAGCAGTTCTTC.

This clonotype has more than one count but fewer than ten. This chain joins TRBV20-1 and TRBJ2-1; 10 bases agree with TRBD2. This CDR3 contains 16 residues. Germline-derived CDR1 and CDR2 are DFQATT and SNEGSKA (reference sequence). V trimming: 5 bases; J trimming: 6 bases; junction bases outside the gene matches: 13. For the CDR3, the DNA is TGCAGTGCTCGGAGACACCCCAGCGGGAGGGGCAATGAGCAGTTCTTC. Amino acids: CSARRHPSGRGNEQFF.

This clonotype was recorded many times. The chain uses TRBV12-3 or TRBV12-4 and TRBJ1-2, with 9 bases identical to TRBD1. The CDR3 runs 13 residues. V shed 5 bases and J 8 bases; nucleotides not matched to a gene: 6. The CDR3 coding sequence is TGTGCCAGCAGTCCGGGGACAGGGAGAGGCTACACCTTC. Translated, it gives CASSPGTGRGYTF.

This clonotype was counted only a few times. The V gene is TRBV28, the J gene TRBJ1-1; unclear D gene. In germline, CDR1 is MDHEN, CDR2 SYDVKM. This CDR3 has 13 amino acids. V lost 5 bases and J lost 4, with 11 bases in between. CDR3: CASSLTRATEAFF. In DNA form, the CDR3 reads TGTGCCAGCAGTCTGACTAGGGCCACTGAAGCTTTCTTT.

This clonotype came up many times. The DNA for the CDR3 is TGTGCCAGCAGTTTACTAGCGGGAGTTGGAAATGAGCAGTTCTTC. It yields the protein CASSLLAGVGNEQFF. The chain uses TRBV12-3 or TRBV12-4 and TRBJ2-1; 10 bases align to TRBD2. The V segment lost 2 bases and the J segment 7 bases; nucleotides outside the gene matches: 5. The CDR3 loop spans 15 amino acids.

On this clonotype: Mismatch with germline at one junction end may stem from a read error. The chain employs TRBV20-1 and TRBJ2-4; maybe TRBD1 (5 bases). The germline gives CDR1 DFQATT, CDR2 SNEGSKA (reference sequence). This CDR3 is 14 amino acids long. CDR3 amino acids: CSARDIGAQDIQYF. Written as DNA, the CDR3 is TGCAGTGCTCGAGATATTGGGGCCCAGGACATTCAGTACTTC.